The 30 T cell receptor beta chains listed next were all sequenced from one sample in a study of blood T cell repertoires in COVID-19. TCRdb keeps only in-frame clones here, not all; method: immunoSEQ multiplex PCR. The sample has some 110,000 clones, roughly nine tenths seen once. Sequenced sample: peripheral blood. The receptors come from a man in his forties with acute or convalescent COVID-19.

The chain couples TRBV7-2 to TRBJ1-5; D ambiguous. The CDR3 runs 12 residues. CDR1 is SGHTA, CDR2 FQGNSA, per germline. V gave up 3 bases and J gave up 4 bases, with 4 bases separating them. The CDR3 protein is CASSFMNQPQHF. As DNA, the CDR3 is TGTGCCAGCAGCTTCATGAATCAGCCCCAGCATTTT.

This clone was recorded a few times. This chain uses TRBV6-2 or TRBV6-3 with TRBJ1-5; D not resolved. Germline CDR1 and CDR2: MNHEY and SVGEGT. V lost 8 bases, J lost 3 bases, and 17 bases lay in between. This CDR3 spans 15 amino acids. The CDR3 spells CASRPQNSPNQPQHF. As DNA, the CDR3 is TGTGCCAGCCGCCCCCAAAACAGTCCCAATCAGCCCCAGCATTTT.

J is TRBJ1-1 and V is TRBV30, with TRBD1 matching over 11 bases. Germline CDR1 is GTSNPN and CDR2 is SVGIG (reference sequence). CDR3 length: 13 amino acids. V dropped 5 bases and J dropped 6; count of bases not matched to a gene: 5. The CDR3 DNA follows: TGTGCCTGGGGACAGGGGGCCTACCCTGAAGCTTTCTTT. The encoded protein is CAWGQGAYPEAFF. The complete variable domain, with remaining parts taken from reference TRBV30 and TRBJ1-1, reads SQTIHQWPATLVQPVGSPLSLECTVEGTSNPNLYWYRQAAGRGLQLLFYSVGIGQISSEVPQNLSASRPQDRQFILSSKKLLLSDSGFYLCAWGQGAYPEAFFGQGTRLTVV.

The chain recombines TRBV19 with TRBJ1-2; 8 nucleotides line up with TRBD1. Germline V gene sequence: CDR1 LNHDA, CDR2 SQIVND (reference sequence). The CDR3 is 13 residues long. With V trimmed by 5 bases and J by 6 bases, 5 bases remained unmatched. The CDR3 here is CASSLTGDDGYTF. The CDR3, as DNA: TGTGCCAGTAGTCTGACAGGGGACGATGGCTACACCTTC.

This clone was counted a single time. This sequence joins TRBV30 and TRBJ1-1, with TRBD1 identical over 7 bases. The CDR3 consists of 12 residues. Germline CDR1 reads GTSNPN; CDR2 reads SVGIG (reference sequence). V was pared by 2 bases and J by 10 bases, with 7 bases of the junction left unmatched. CDR3 in DNA: TGTGCCTGGAGTCCTCGACAGGGTTCAGCTTTCTTT. Its translation is CAWSPRQGSAFF.

The J gene is TRBJ1-1, the V gene TRBV5-1, with D hard to call. Germline V gene lookup returns CDR1 SGHRS and CDR2 YFSETQ. This CDR3 is built from 14 residues. Trimming stripped 3 bases from V and 0 bases from J, with 9 bases between. CDR3 loop: CASSSGQLNTEAFF. The CDR3 DNA reads as TGCGCCAGCAGCTCGGGTCAGCTGAACACTGAAGCTTTCTTT.

This chain uses TRBV10-3 with TRBJ1-2, with D possibly being TRBD1 (6 bases). Germline CDR1 and CDR2: ENHRY and SYGVKD. The V end lost 2 bases, the J end lost 8 bases, and 21 bases lay between the germline ends. This CDR3 has 16 amino acids. The CDR3 DNA reads as TGTGCCATCAGTGAGCCCGGAGTCAGGGGAAGGGGAGGCTACACCTTC. It translates to CAISEPGVRGRGGYTF.

The chain combines TRBV4-3 with TRBJ2-2; maybe TRBD1 (6 bases). From germline, CDR1 is LGHNA and CDR2 YSLEER. V gave up 2 bases and J gave up 5 bases, with 21 bases separating them. The length of the CDR3 is 18 residues. CDR3 in DNA: TGCGCCAGCAGCCAACGCCCCCCGGGACAAACAGCTACCGGGGAGCTGTTTTTT. Protein product: CASSQRPPGQTATGELFF.

This clone was seen a few times. The chain couples TRBV5-1 to TRBJ2-5, with 7 bases that match TRBD2. Germline loops: CDR1 SGHRS, CDR2 YFSETQ. V lost 4 bases to trimming and J lost 3 bases; unmatched junction nucleotides: 9. The CDR3 length is 15 residues. The CDR3: CASSVGLPIEETQYF. CDR3 DNA sequence: TGCGCCAGCAGCGTGGGACTACCGATTGAAGAGACCCAGTACTTC. Complete variable domain (other parts from reference TRBV5-1 and TRBJ2-5): KAGVTQTPRYLIKTRGQQVTLSCSPISGHRSVSWYQQTPGQGLQFLFEYFSETQRNKGNFPGRFSGRQFSNSRSEMNVSTLELGDSALYLCASSVGLPIEETQYFGPGTRLLVL.

This chain uses TRBV14 with TRBJ2-1, with 9 bases matching TRBD2. V lost 2 bases and J lost 5; bases outside the gene matches: 13. This CDR3 has 18 residues. Germline assignment: CDR1 SGHDN and CDR2 FVKESK. The CDR3 nucleotides are TGTGCCAGCAGCCAACGACTTGGCGGGGGGGCGCTTGACAATGAGCAGTTCTTC. Translation gives CASSQRLGGGALDNEQFF.

The V gene is TRBV5-1, the J gene TRBJ2-1, with TRBD1 matching 8 bases. The V and J ends lost 2 bases and 8 bases, in that order; junction bases with no gene match: 6. This CDR3 has 14 amino acids. Germline CDR1 reads SGHRS; CDR2 reads YFSETQ. CDR3 protein: CASSLRDRLYEQFF. The CDR3 nucleotides read TGCGCCAGCAGCTTACGGGACAGGTTATATGAGCAGTTCTTC. Together with reference TRBV5-1 and TRBJ2-1, the CDR3 gives the full variable domain: KAGVTQTPRYLIKTRGQQVTLSCSPISGHRSVSWYQQTPGQGLQFLFEYFSETQRNKGNFPGRFSGRQFSNSRSEMNVSTLELGDSALYLCASSLRDRLYEQFFGPGTRLTVL.

This sequence joins TRBV7-6 and TRBJ1-4, with D uncertain. Trimming took off 1 base at V and 7 bases at J, with 22 bases between the two ends. This CDR3 region has 18 residues. Germline V lookup: CDR1 SGHVS, CDR2 FNYEAQ. This chain's CDR3 is CASSLETPSGSGLEKLFF. The DNA for the CDR3 is TGTGCCAGCAGCTTAGAAACCCCCAGCGGCTCCGGTCTTGAAAAACTGTTTTTT.

The chain has TRBV6-2 or TRBV6-3 and TRBJ2-1; 9 bases line up with TRBD1. The trim removed 2 bases at V and 2 bases at J, leaving 10 bases unmatched. CDR1 is MNHEY, CDR2 SVGEGT, per germline. The CDR3 runs to 18 residues. The CDR3 nucleotides read TGTGCCAGCAGTTACCGTCACCCGGGACAGGGAACCTACAATGAGCAGTTCTTC. Translated: CASSYRHPGQGTYNEQFF.

In DNA form, the CDR3 reads TGTGCCAGCAGCGTAGGGGACACTTATAATTCACCCCTCCACTTT. The encoded protein is CASSVGDTYNSPLHF. J is TRBJ1-6 and V is TRBV9; tentative D call: TRBD1 (6 bases). In germline, CDR1 is SGDLS, CDR2 YYNGEE. CDR3 length: 15 amino acids. The germline V and J ends were trimmed by 0 bases and 4 bases, with 8 bases remaining between them.

The chain combines TRBV19 with TRBJ1-2; no clear D. Germline CDR1 LNHDA, CDR2 SQIVND (reference sequence). V was shortened by 8 bases and J by 7 bases, with 8 bases between the two germline ends. The CDR3 covers 10 residues. The CDR3 here is CASGAFGYTF. In DNA form, the CDR3 reads TGTGCCAGTGGAGCCTTTGGCTACACCTTC.

V is TRBV2 and J is TRBJ1-6; D unclear. Germline assignment: CDR1 SNHLY and CDR2 FYNNEI. CDR3 length: 15 amino acids. Trimming left V 10 bases short and J 7 bases short, with 20 bases between. Written as DNA, the CDR3 is TGTGCCACCCGAGGGAGGGCAGGAGGGAATTCACCCCTCCACTTT. Its translation: CATRGRAGGNSPLHF.

The chain is built from TRBV4-3 and TRBJ2-2; 7 nucleotides align to TRBD1. The CDR3 length is 13 residues. The trim removed 6 bases at V and 7 bases at J, leaving 5 bases unmatched. Germline V gene data show CDR1 as LGHNA and CDR2 as YSLEER. Here the CDR3 DNA reads TGCGCCAGCAGTCACAGGGGTGGCGGGGAGCTGTTTTTT. It is translated as CASSHRGGGELFF.

This rearrangement joins TRBV3-1 (or the pseudogene TRBV3-2) to TRBJ2-7, with a weak D call TRBD1 (5 bases). This CDR3 has 12 residues. Deletions cut 5 bases from V and 0 bases from J, with 5 bases between. In germline, CDR1 is LGHDT, CDR2 YNNKEL (reference sequence). For the CDR3, the DNA is TGTGCCAGCAGCGACAGCTCCTACGAGCAGTACTTC. Amino acids: CASSDSSYEQYF.

The rearrangement joins TRBV3-1 (or the pseudogene TRBV3-2) to TRBJ1-5, with 9 bases identical to TRBD1. CDR1 is LGHDT, CDR2 YNNKEL, per germline (reference sequence). CDR3 size: 21 residues. The junction had 19 bases not matched to a gene; V was cut back by 4 bases and J by 0 bases. The CDR3 region has the DNA TGTGCCAGCAGCCCTGCTCCGGGACAGGGTTCATACCCTTATAGCAATCAGCCCCAGCATTTT. Translation: CASSPAPGQGSYPYSNQPQHF.

A few counts support this clone. This chain joins TRBV11-2 and TRBJ1-1; no clear D gene. The CDR3 is 13 residues long. Germline V gene sequence: CDR1 SGHAT, CDR2 FQNNGV. V dropped 0 bases and J dropped 7 bases, with 9 bases sitting between them. The DNA of the CDR3 is TGTGCCAGCAGCTTAGATCGTAGAGATGAAGCTTTCTTT. It yields the protein CASSLDRRDEAFF.

The chain has TRBV5-1 and TRBJ1-2; D unresolved. Germline V CDR1 and CDR2: SGHRS, YFSETQ. Trimming removed 0 bases from V and 4 bases from J, with 13 bases in between. This CDR3 contains 15 residues. The CDR3 is CASSLGTGKSYGYTF. The CDR3 DNA reads TGCGCCAGCAGCTTGGGAACGGGGAAGAGCTATGGCTACACCTTC. The variable domain in full, with the rest retrieved from reference TRBV5-1 and TRBJ1-2, is KAGVTQTPRYLIKTRGQQVTLSCSPISGHRSVSWYQQTPGQGLQFLFEYFSETQRNKGNFPGRFSGRQFSNSRSEMNVSTLELGDSALYLCASSLGTGKSYGYTFGSGTRLTVV.

The chain uses TRBV12-3 or TRBV12-4 and TRBJ1-1; unclear D gene. The CDR3 has 10 amino acids. The V end was cut by 4 bases, the J end by 10 bases, with 7 bases between. CDR3 in DNA: TGTGCCAGCAGTTCCCAGCGAGCTTTCTTT. This codes for CASSSQRAFF.

In its sample, this clone was seen a few times. The chain uses TRBV9 and TRBJ2-5; TRBD2 agrees at 11 bases. This CDR3 is 14 amino acids long. Trimming removed 3 bases from V and 4 bases from J; junction bases left unmatched: 2. Germline CDR1 is SGDLS and CDR2 is YYNGEE. The CDR3 protein is CASSEGLAGETQYF. CDR3 DNA sequence: TGTGCCAGCAGCGAAGGACTAGCGGGAGAGACCCAGTACTTC.

The rearrangement links TRBV6-5 to TRBJ1-2; a weak D match, TRBD1 (6 bases). CDR3 length equals 15 residues. Germline V gives CDR1 MNHEY, CDR2 SVGAGI. V lost 2 bases and J 0 bases, leaving 10 bases between the germline ends. CDR3 coding DNA: TGTGCCAGCAGTTACGGACAGCCAGCTAACTATGGCTACACCTTC. Amino acid sequence: CASSYGQPANYGYTF.

The gene calls are TRBV30 and TRBJ1-6; D is possibly TRBD1 (6 bases). Trimming cost V 2 bases and J 0 bases, with 14 bases left between them. This CDR3 is built from 17 residues. Germline V gene sequence: CDR1 GTSNPN, CDR2 SVGIG (reference sequence). The CDR3 loop reads CAWSPLQGSSYNSPLHF. The CDR3 coding sequence is TGTGCCTGGAGTCCACTCCAGGGGAGCTCCTATAATTCACCCCTCCACTTT.

In its sample, this clone was seen many times. V gene TRBV19 combines with J gene TRBJ1-2; 7 nucleotides align to TRBD1. Looked up from germline, CDR1 is LNHDA and CDR2 is SQIVND (reference sequence). The CDR3 sequence is 16 residues long. Unmatched junction bases numbered 14, after V lost 6 bases and J lost 4 bases. CDR3 loop: CASREGASTGSYGYTF. Written as DNA, the CDR3 is TGTGCCAGTAGAGAGGGGGCTTCCACCGGGAGCTATGGCTACACCTTC.

This rearrangement joins TRBV19 to TRBJ2-7, with D possibly being TRBD2 (5 bases). The V end lost 4 bases, the J end lost 3 bases, and 13 bases lay between the germline ends. The CDR3 length is 14 residues. CDR1 is LNHDA and CDR2 is SQIVND in the germline V gene (reference sequence). The CDR3 sequence: CASSTTGTFYEQYF. CDR3 in DNA: TGTGCCAGTAGTACAACGGGAACCTTCTACGAGCAGTACTTC.

This clone has a handful of counts. The chain is built from TRBV5-1 and TRBJ1-6; 8 bases match TRBD1. The germline V gene has CDR1 SGHRS and CDR2 YFSETQ. This CDR3 spans 18 amino acids. The V gene end was trimmed by 3 bases and the J gene end by 0 bases; junction bases not matched to a gene: 8. CDR3 sequence (DNA): TGCGCCAGCAGCTACGCTAACAGGGGGAGCTCCTATAATTCACCCCTCCACTTT. Translated, it gives CASSYANRGSSYNSPLHF.

V gene TRBV12-5 combines with J gene TRBJ1-1, with D tentatively TRBD1 (6 bases). The CDR3 consists of 15 residues. In germline, CDR1 is LGHNT, CDR2 FRNRAP. V was shortened by 6 bases and J by 1 base, with 15 bases between the two germline ends. The CDR3 sequence is CASGPSDRSNTEAFF. DNA for the CDR3: TGTGCTAGTGGCCCTTCCGACAGGTCGAACACTGAAGCTTTCTTT.

The genes are TRBV7-9 and TRBJ1-2, with no clear D. The CDR3 loop spans 14 amino acids. From germline, CDR1 is SEHNR and CDR2 FQNEAQ (reference sequence). V was clipped by 2 bases and J by 2 bases, with 9 bases between them. The CDR3 nucleotides read TGTGCCAGCAGCTTACCCGACAACAACTATGGCTACACCTTC. Protein sequence: CASSLPDNNYGYTF.